This TCR beta chain stems from a study of cytotoxic CD8 clonotypes in ibrutinib-treated CLL. Across the whole study: After a median of approximately 68 months, around 15 patients stayed remitted and about twelve progressed; responses had been partial in about 24 and complete in 2.

The CDR3 spans 13 residues. Germline loops: CDR1 ENHRY, CDR2 SYGVKD. Trimming cost V 10 bases and J 5 bases, with 14 bases left between them. TCRdb keeps only in-frame clones here, not all; method: immunoSEQ multiplex PCR. In the table there are a few hundred thousand clones, 60% to 75% of which are singletons. This TCR derives from a human donor with chronic lymphocytic leukemia. The chain uses TRBV10-3 and TRBJ1-4; D unclear. This material consisted of PBMCs, taken after 24 months of ibrutinib treatment. The CDR3 region is CATHDGRNEKLFF. The CDR3 region has the DNA TGTGCCACGCACGATGGGCGGAATGAAAAACTGTTTTTT.